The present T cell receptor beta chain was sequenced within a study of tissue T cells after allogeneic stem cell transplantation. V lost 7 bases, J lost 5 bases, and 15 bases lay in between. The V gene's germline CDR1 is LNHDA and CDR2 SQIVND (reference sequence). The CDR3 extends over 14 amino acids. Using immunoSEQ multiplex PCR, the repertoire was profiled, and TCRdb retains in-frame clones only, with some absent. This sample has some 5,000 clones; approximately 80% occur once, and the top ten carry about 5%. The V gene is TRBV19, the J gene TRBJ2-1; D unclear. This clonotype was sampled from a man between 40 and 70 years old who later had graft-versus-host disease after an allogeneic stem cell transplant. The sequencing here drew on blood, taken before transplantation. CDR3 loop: CASIRSSRHNEQFF. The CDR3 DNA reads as TGTGCCAGTATTAGGAGTTCCCGGCACAATGAGCAGTTCTTC.